The rows below give T cell receptor beta chains drawn from one sample of a study of blood T cell repertoires in COVID-19. Profiled with immunoSEQ multiplex PCR; TCRdb holds only in-frame clones, not every one. This table holds around 69,000 clones, roughly 82% found once. Sequences were obtained from peripheral blood. Source of these receptors: an older woman with acute or convalescent COVID-19. CDR3s include the opening cysteine and the closing phenylalanine or tryptophan. Fields, in order: clone size, J gene, V gene, D gene, CDR3 DNA, CDR3 protein. The D gene is left open where the match is weak. Size tells how often a clone was seen (once, few, many) or the class of an expanded clone, and some rows leave it out.

>NA|TRBJ2-4|TRBV19|NA
TGTGCCAGTAAAACGACTGCTACCCACAGGGAAGGTCAGTACTTC
CASKTTATHREGQYF
>NA|TRBJ2-6|TRBV5-1|TRBD1
TGCGCCAGCAGCGGGACAGGGGTTCTCTCTGGGGCCAACGTCCTGACTTTC
CASSGTGVLSGANVLTF
>NA|TRBJ1-1|TRBV6-5|NA
TGTGCCAGCAGTTACTCGTCGGAGGGCGCGGCTTTCTTT
CASSYSSEGAAFF
>NA|TRBJ1-3|TRBV4-2|NA
TGTGCCAGCAGCCAAGATCGGGCATCCTTGCAACTAGGGCTATCTGGAAACACCATATATTTT
CASSQDRASLQLGLSGNTIYF
>NA|TRBJ2-5|TRBV21-1|NA
TGTGCCAGCAGCACGAGGGAAGGAAACAGGGATAGCTCTACAGAGACCCAGTACTTC
CASSTREGNRDSSTETQYF
>NA|TRBJ1-2|TRBV5-1|TRBD1
TGCGCCAGCAGCTTGGGGGACAGGGGCGGCTACACCTTC
CASSLGDRGGYTF
>NA|TRBJ2-5|TRBV7-2|NA
TGTGCCAGCAGCTTAGCCAGGGAAGAGACCCAGTACTTC
CASSLAREETQYF
>NA|TRBJ2-1|TRBV5-4|NA
TGTGCCAGCAGCTTGCCCCGAGACAATGAGCAGTTCTTC
CASSLPRDNEQFF
>NA|TRBJ1-2|TRBV5-1|NA
TGCGCCAGCAGCCCTTACAGACCAGGCTATGGCTACACCTTC
CASSPYRPGYGYTF
>NA|TRBJ2-7|TRBV6-1|TRBD1
TGTGCCAGCAGTGAGTGGGACAGGGCTACCTACGAGCAGTACTTC
CASSEWDRATYEQYF
>once|TRBJ1-1|TRBV2|NA
TGTGCCAGCAGCCGAGGAGGGGACGGCACTGAAGCTTTCTTT
CASSRGGDGTEAFF